This is a list of T cell receptor beta chains from one sample in a study of blood T cell repertoires in COVID-19. Sequencing used immunoSEQ multiplex PCR; TCRdb keeps in-frame clones, though not all of them. The data show more than 65,000 clones, approximately 78% seen once. Sequencing was performed on peripheral blood. These receptors all come from a woman of 80 years or more with acute or convalescent COVID-19. Each CDR3 is given with its conserved first and last residue. The D gene is left open where the match is weak. Where a row states a size, it is once, few, many or the class of an expanded clone; other rows omit it.

J,size,D,V,DNA,CDR3
TRBJ1-1,.,TRBD1,TRBV2,TGTGCCAGCAGCAGAAAAGGGACAGGGGGCAGGAACACTGAAGCTTTCTTT,CASSRKGTGGRNTEAFF
TRBJ2-7,.,TRBD1,TRBV11-2,TGTGCCAGCAGCTTAGGCCCCCGGACAGGGCCCTACGAGCAGTACTTC,CASSLGPRTGPYEQYF
TRBJ1-3,.,.,TRBV5-1,TGCGCCAGCAGCTTGGTTACAGGGCGCCTCTCTGGAAACACCATATATTTT,CASSLVTGRLSGNTIYF
TRBJ2-1,.,TRBD1,TRBV5-4,TGTGCCAGCAGCTTGGAGGGACAGGGTTACAATGAGCAGTTCTTC,CASSLEGQGYNEQFF
TRBJ1-5,.,.,TRBV6-5,TGTGCCAGTGCCGGGACATATAGCAATCAGCCCCAGCATTTT,CASAGTYSNQPQHF
TRBJ1-6,.,.,TRBV6-5,TGTGCCAGCAGTTATTCCCAGGGGTCTAATTCACCCCTCCACTTT,CASSYSQGSNSPLHF
TRBJ2-4,.,TRBD2,TRBV9,TGTGCCAGCAGCCCAAATAGCTGGGGGGGTCTAGCCAAAAACATTCAGTACTTC,CASSPNSWGGLAKNIQYF
TRBJ2-7,.,.,TRBV7-2,TGTGCCAGCAGCTTTCTGTGGAGCTCCTACGAGCAGTACTTC,CASSFLWSSYEQYF
TRBJ1-5,.,.,TRBV7-6,TGTGCCAGCAGCTTAGGGCCGGGAAGCAATCAGCCCCAGCATTTT,CASSLGPGSNQPQHF
TRBJ1-4,.,TRBD1,TRBV4-1,TGCGCCAGCAGGGTGGGACAGGGTTCCGCTAATGAAAAACTGTTTTTT,CASRVGQGSANEKLFF
TRBJ1-5,.,TRBD1,TRBV6-6,TGTGCCAGCAGTCCCCGAGGACAGGGTGGGGGCAATCAGCCCCAGCATTTT,CASSPRGQGGGNQPQHF
TRBJ2-1,.,.,TRBV6-5,TGTGCCAGCCGAAATCCGGGGTCACACAATGAGCAGTTCTTC,CASRNPGSHNEQFF
TRBJ2-2,.,.,TRBV6-2/TRBV6-3,TGTGCCAGCAGTTACTCGAAACAGGGTTGGGAAGTTGTGACCGGGGAGCTGTTTTTT,CASSYSKQGWEVVTGELFF
TRBJ2-7,.,.,TRBV10-3,TGTGCCATCGCTGAACGGACAGACACCTACGAGCAGTACTTC,CAIAERTDTYEQYF
TRBJ2-3,.,TRBD2,TRBV10-3,TGTGCCATCAGTAGAAGCGGGGGACTTAGCACAGATACGCAGTATTTT,CAISRSGGLSTDTQYF
TRBJ1-1,.,TRBD1,TRBV7-9,TGTGCCAGCAGCTTATCAGGGGGACGTCCTGAAGCTTTCTTT,CASSLSGGRPEAFF
TRBJ1-5,.,.,TRBV19,TGTGCCAGTAGTCTGGCAGGGCGAGGCAATCAGCCCCAGCATTTT,CASSLAGRGNQPQHF
TRBJ2-3,.,.,TRBV12-3/TRBV12-4,TGTGCCAGCAGTTTAGAGAGGGCAGATACGCAGTATTTT,CASSLERADTQYF
TRBJ1-2,.,TRBD1,TRBV5-4,TGTGCCAGCAGCAGATCTGGACAGGGGAATGGCTACACCTTC,CASSRSGQGNGYTF
TRBJ1-1,few,.,TRBV12-3/TRBV12-4,TGTGCCAGCAACCCCCCGAAGGGGCCGGAAGCTTTCTTT,CASNPPKGPEAFF
TRBJ2-3,.,.,TRBV9,TGTGCCAGCAGCGTAAACGGGGGGCCCACAGATACGCAGTATTTT,CASSVNGGPTDTQYF
TRBJ1-4,.,TRBD1,TRBV6-5,TGTGCCAGCAGGAGGGACAGGGGATTAGAACTGTTTTTT,CASRRDRGLELFF
TRBJ1-2,.,TRBD1,TRBV9,TGTGCCAGCAGCGTAGAGGCCGGGACAGGGGATGGCTACACCTTC,CASSVEAGTGDGYTF
TRBJ1-1,.,TRBD1,TRBV11-2,TGTGCCAGCAGCTTTACAGGGGGAAGGGACACTGAAGCTTTCTTT,CASSFTGGRDTEAFF
TRBJ1-6,.,.,TRBV2,TGTGCCAGCATGGGCGGCAGGGGCAATTCACCCCTCCACTTT,CASMGGRGNSPLHF
TRBJ2-3,.,.,TRBV9,TGTGCCAGCAGCGTATTAGATAGCACAGATACGCAGTATTTT,CASSVLDSTDTQYF
TRBJ1-2,.,TRBD1,TRBV5-6,TGTGCCAGCAGCTTCGAAGTGACAGGGATCTTGGGCTACACCTTC,CASSFEVTGILGYTF
TRBJ1-5,.,.,TRBV4-1,TGCGCCAGCAGCCAGACAGGCAGCAATCAGCCCCAGCATTTT,CASSQTGSNQPQHF
TRBJ2-7,.,.,TRBV18,TGTGCCAGCTCACCCTATAATGCAGAGGCCTACGAGCAGTACTTC,CASSPYNAEAYEQYF
TRBJ2-1,.,.,TRBV3-1/TRBV3-2,TGTGCCAGCAGCCAAGTTCGTGACAATGAGCAGTTCTTC,CASSQVRDNEQFF
TRBJ1-5,.,TRBD1,TRBV19,TGTGCCAGTAGTGGGGACAGTACTTTCAATCAGCCCCAGCATTTT,CASSGDSTFNQPQHF
TRBJ2-3,.,.,TRBV12-3/TRBV12-4,TGTGCCAGCAGTTTCTCTAGCAGAGATACGCAGTATTTT,CASSFSSRDTQYF
TRBJ2-7,.,TRBD1,TRBV5-1,TGCGCCAGCAGCGTGACAGGGGGGTCGTACGAGCAGTACTTC,CASSVTGGSYEQYF
TRBJ1-2,.,.,TRBV7-3,TGTGCCAGCAGCTTAACTCCCCTGCTAGGGGTAGATGGCTACACCTTC,CASSLTPLLGVDGYTF
TRBJ2-3,.,TRBD2,TRBV7-6,TGTGCCAGCAGTCCTTCGCGGGGGAACACAGATACGCAGTATTTT,CASSPSRGNTDTQYF
TRBJ1-2,.,TRBD1,TRBV19,TGTGCCAGTACAGAGAATGGGGACAGCGAGTTAGCTAACTATGGCTACACCTTC,CASTENGDSELANYGYTF
TRBJ2-7,.,.,TRBV9,TGTGCCAGCAGCGTAGGTGGTCAGGGTGACTCCTACGAGCAGTACTTC,CASSVGGQGDSYEQYF
TRBJ1-2,.,.,TRBV3-1/TRBV3-2,TGTGCCAGCAGCCCAGGACTCTATGGCTACACCTTC,CASSPGLYGYTF
TRBJ1-1,.,TRBD1,TRBV18,TGTGCCAGCTCACCTCGACAGGGAGAGAACACTGAAGCTTTCTTT,CASSPRQGENTEAFF
TRBJ2-7,few,TRBD1,TRBV19,TGTGCCAGTAGTCCTCGCCGGACAGGGATGCTCTACGAGCAGTACTTC,CASSPRRTGMLYEQYF
TRBJ1-3,.,TRBD1,TRBV2,TGTGCCAGCACTGTGGACAGGGGGCAGTGGAACACCATATATTTT,CASTVDRGQWNTIYF
TRBJ1-2,.,TRBD1,TRBV30,TGTGCCTGTCCGGCTTCAGGGGGCTCGGTCTATGGCTACACCTTC,CACPASGGSVYGYTF
TRBJ1-2,.,.,TRBV11-2,TGTGCCAGCAGGCTAACAGGGTCTAACTATGGCTACACCTTC,CASRLTGSNYGYTF
TRBJ1-2,.,.,TRBV6-5,TGTGCCAGCACGAGGATAGGGGACTATGGCTACACCTTC,CASTRIGDYGYTF
TRBJ2-6,.,.,TRBV3-1/TRBV3-2,TGTGCCAGCAGCCAAGTCTACAGGGTGGTGCCTGGGGCCAACGTCCTGACTTTC,CASSQVYRVVPGANVLTF
TRBJ1-5,.,.,TRBV6-5,TGTGCCAGCAGCCGGACAGAGGTGGATCAGCCCCAGCATTTT,CASSRTEVDQPQHF